Below, 14 T cell receptor beta chains from the same sample are listed, as sequenced in a study of T cell changes during pregnancy in multiple sclerosis. Sequencing used immunoSEQ multiplex PCR; TCRdb keeps in-frame clones, though not all of them. The table has fewer than 75,000 clones, roughly 90% seen once; the top ten hold about 5.8%. This material consisted of CD8+ T cells from peripheral blood mononuclear cells, taken before pregnancy. The receptors derive from a female donor with multiple sclerosis, enrolled in a pregnancy study.

This clone was picked up one time. The rearrangement joins TRBV9 to TRBJ2-1, with 8 bases matching TRBD1. The CDR3 loop spans 13 amino acids. The V gene end was trimmed by 6 bases and the J gene end by 7 bases; junction bases not matched to a gene: 6. Germline V lookup: CDR1 SGDLS, CDR2 YYNGEE. The CDR3 loop reads CASKAGGGNEQFF. The CDR3 nucleotides read TGTGCCAGCAAGGCAGGGGGCGGGAATGAGCAGTTCTTC.

This chain connects TRBV13 to TRBJ1-1, with D possibly TRBD1 on 5 matching bases. Germline CDR1 PRHDT, CDR2 FYEKMQ (reference sequence). The ends were cut back, 3 bases at V and 2 bases at J, with 10 bases in the middle. The CDR3 is 14 amino acids. DNA of the CDR3: TGTGCCAGCAGCTTGGGGCTGGGCAACACTGAAGCTTTCTTT. It translates to CASSLGLGNTEAFF.

The chain combines TRBV4-2 with TRBJ2-3; TRBD2 matches 11 bases. Germline CDR1 is LGHNA and CDR2 is YNFKEQ. V lost 0 bases and J lost 6; bases outside the gene matches: 8. CDR3 length: 17 amino acids. In DNA form, the CDR3 reads TGTGCCAGCAGCCAAGAAAGGTTAGCGGGGGGGCCCGATACGCAGTATTTT. Amino acid sequence: CASSQERLAGGPDTQYF.

The genes are TRBV7-6 and TRBJ2-1; TRBD2 aligns across 10 bases. Germline V gene data show CDR1 as SGHVS and CDR2 as FNYEAQ. The CDR3 contains 16 residues. V lost 5 bases, J lost 1 base, and 5 bases stayed unmatched. Here the CDR3 reads CASSPSGGRSYNEQFF. CDR3 DNA sequence: TGTGCCAGCAGCCCTAGCGGGGGCCGTTCCTACAATGAGCAGTTCTTC.

This chain joins TRBV14 and TRBJ1-2; D not resolved. In germline, CDR1 is SGHDN, CDR2 FVKESK. V dropped 1 base and J dropped 5 bases, with 17 bases sitting between them. This CDR3 region has 16 residues. The CDR3 reads CASSQVSSGTVYGYTF. The CDR3 DNA reads TGTGCCAGCAGCCAAGTATCCAGCGGAACTGTTTATGGCTACACCTTC.

In this sample, this clone turned up a few times. V usage is TRBV5-5 and J usage is TRBJ2-7, with D perhaps TRBD2 (7 bases). V lost 4 bases and J lost 0, with 14 bases in between. The CDR3 has 15 amino acids. Per the germline V gene, CDR1 is SGHKS and CDR2 is YYEKEE (reference sequence). The CDR3 spells CASSPEGGASYEQYF. As DNA, the CDR3 is TGTGCCAGCAGCCCGGAGGGGGGGGCCTCCTACGAGCAGTACTTC.

This rearrangement joins TRBV2 to TRBJ1-2; the match to TRBD1 covers 8 bases. The CDR3 loop spans 13 amino acids. V shed 7 bases, J shed 11 bases, and the junction held 12 bases outside the gene matches. CDR1 is SNHLY and CDR2 is FYNNEI in the germline V gene. CDR3 coding DNA: TGTGCCAGCATCACATCGGGACAGGATGAATACACCTTC. It encodes CASITSGQDEYTF.

The rearrangement links TRBV11-2 to TRBJ2-1; D is ambiguous. Germline CDR1 is SGHAT and CDR2 is FQNNGV. The CDR3 has 13 amino acids. Deletions cut 3 bases from V and 6 bases from J, with 9 bases between. In DNA, the CDR3 is TGTGCCAGCAGCTTCCGCCTAAGCAATGAGCAGTTCTTC. Translating it yields CASSFRLSNEQFF.

J is TRBJ1-2 and V is TRBV9; unclear D gene. Germline values: CDR1 SGDLS, CDR2 YYNGEE. The CDR3 loop spans 15 amino acids. V lost 3 bases and J 3 bases, leaving 15 bases between the germline ends. CDR3 in amino acids: CASSGNSLRDYGYTF. The CDR3 DNA follows: TGTGCCAGCAGCGGAAATTCACTGCGGGACTATGGCTACACCTTC.

The chain carries TRBV7-9 and TRBJ2-1, with 10 bases that match TRBD2. Germline trimming cut 2 bases from V and 8 bases from J; bases unmatched to any gene: 6. This CDR3 has 15 amino acids. The germline V gene has CDR1 SEHNR and CDR2 FQNEAQ (reference sequence). The CDR3 region has the DNA TGTGCCAGCAGCTTAAGCCTAGCGGGGGTAGATGAGCAGTTCTTC. Translation: CASSLSLAGVDEQFF.

The rearrangement joins TRBV13 to TRBJ2-7, with 7 bases lining up with TRBD2. Germline V lookup: CDR1 PRHDT, CDR2 FYEKMQ (reference sequence). The CDR3 contains 15 residues. Trimming took 1 base from V and 6 from J; bases not matched to a gene: 9. CDR3 residues: CASSLEPSGALEQYF. In nucleotides, the CDR3 is TGTGCCAGCAGCTTAGAGCCTAGCGGAGCTCTCGAGCAGTACTTC.

V is TRBV7-6 and J is TRBJ1-4, with 10 bases identical to TRBD1. V was pared by 2 bases and J by 8 bases, with 2 bases of the junction left unmatched. The CDR3 spans 14 residues. CDR1 is SGHVS and CDR2 is FNYEAQ in the germline V gene. CDR3: CASSLLDRGEKLFF. The CDR3 DNA sequence: TGTGCCAGCAGCTTACTGGACAGGGGGGAAAAACTGTTTTTT.

The chain is built from TRBV9 and TRBJ2-5; 9 bases fit TRBD1. Trimming cost V 7 bases and J 2 bases; bases outside gene matches: 6. The CDR3 contains 14 residues. Germline CDR1 and CDR2: SGDLS and YYNGEE. For the CDR3, the DNA is TGTGCCAGCGGGGGGACAGGGATTCAAGAGACCCAGTACTTC. The encoded protein is CASGGTGIQETQYF.

The rearrangement uses TRBV19 and TRBJ2-3; D may be TRBD1 (6 bases). The length of the CDR3 is 15 residues. Germline CDR1 LNHDA, CDR2 SQIVND (reference sequence). V was pared by 5 bases and J by 0 bases, with 12 bases between. The CDR3 sequence is CASSEVGHSTDTQYF. As DNA, the CDR3 is TGTGCCAGTAGTGAAGTGGGACACAGCACAGATACGCAGTATTTT.